These 26 T cell receptor beta chains were sequenced from one sample in a study of Tregs in tolerant kidney transplant recipients. Profiled with immunoSEQ multiplex PCR; TCRdb holds only in-frame clones, not every one. The sample totals around 32,000 clones. The nonmyeloablative bone marrow transplants came from related graft donors, with transient mixed chimerism. The sequencing here drew on CD4+ T cells from blood (PBMCs), taken 24 months after the transplant. These receptors came from a human patient who received a combined kidney and bone marrow transplant. Some T cells may be supplied by the graft donor.

CDR3 amino acids: CASSLAPRGEKLFF. Incomplete CDR3 DNA: TGTGCCAGCAGCTTAGCTCCGAGGGGCGAAAAA. The chain uses TRBV7-9 and TRBJ1-4; weak D call: TRBD1 (5 bases). The CDR3 goes on 3 residues after the read ends, and that part is filled in from the germline J gene. Trimming left V 0 bases short and J 8 bases short, with 10 bases between. This CDR3 is built from 14 residues. From germline, CDR1 is SEHNR and CDR2 FQNEAQ (reference sequence).

With regard to this clone: The read is 3 residues too short to cover the CDR3 end, so that end is filled in from the germline J gene. The chain is built from TRBV5-1 and TRBJ2-6; D is undetermined. Trimming left V 4 bases short and J 0 bases short, with 8 bases between. This CDR3 has 15 amino acids. Per germline, CDR1 SGHRS and CDR2 YFSETQ. CDR3 amino acids: CASSPRSSGANVLTF. Incomplete CDR3 DNA: TGCGCCAGCAGCCCTAGATCCTCTGGGGCCAACGTC. The full variable domain, completed using reference TRBV5-1 and TRBJ2-6, is KAGVTQTPRYLIKTRGQQVTLSCSPISGHRSVSWYQQTPGQGLQFLFEYFSETQRNKGNFPGRFSGRQFSNSRSEMNVSTLELGDSALYLCASSPRSSGANVLTFGAGSRLTVL.

CDR3 bases read: TGTGCCAGCAGTCGGCTAGCGGGGTCCTACGAG. Its translation: CASSRLAGSYE. Given in full, the CDR3 is CASSRLAGSYEQYF. This sequence joins TRBV2 and TRBJ2-7; TRBD2 matches at 9 bases. Sequencing ends 3 residues short of the CDR3 end; the germline J gene provides the rest. V gave up 5 bases and J gave up 1 base; unmatched junction bases: 3. CDR1 and CDR2 (germline): SNHLY, FYNNEI. The CDR3 has 14 residues.

With regard to this clone: Read sequence stops 3 residues before the CDR3 end, and the germline J gene provides the missing end. The chain combines TRBV5-6 with TRBJ2-7; the match to TRBD2 covers 8 bases. The CDR3 has 15 residues. CDR1 and CDR2 from the germline V gene are SGHDT and YYEEEE. The J segment lost 3 bases and the V segment lost 4 bases, leaving 9 bases of the junction unmatched. CDR3 protein: CASSTLLAEIYEQYF. The CDR3 bases that were read are TGTGCCAGCAGCACCCTACTAGCGGAGATCTACGAG.

A remark on this clone: The read finishes 3 residues shy of the CDR3 end, and the germline J gene is used to complete it. This rearrangement joins TRBV29-1 to TRBJ2-4; 9 bases are shared with TRBD1. Trimming removed 4 bases from V and 1 base from J; junction bases left unmatched: 2. Germline CDR1 is SQVTM and CDR2 is ANQGSEA. The CDR3 sequence is 14 residues long. This chain's CDR3 is CSVGDRGAKNIQYF. CDR3 bases read: TGCAGCGTTGGCGACAGGGGGGCCAAAAACATT.

Comments on this clone: The read ends 3 residues shy of where the CDR3 ends; the end is completed using the germline J gene. This chain links TRBV7-3 with TRBJ2-3, with 7 nucleotides matching TRBD2. CDR3 length: 14 amino acids. Germline assignment: CDR1 SGHTA and CDR2 FQGTGA. V shed 2 bases, J shed 2 bases, and the junction held 1 base outside the gene matches. CDR3 DNA (partial): TGTGCCAGCAGCTTACGGGGGGACACAGATACG. Translating it yields CASSLRGDTDT. The whole CDR3 is CASSLRGDTDTQYF.

By frequency, this clone is medium-sized. With the read ending 3 residues before the CDR3 end, the germline J gene is used to fill in that end. J is TRBJ1-2 and V is TRBV20-1; D possibly corresponds to TRBD1 (5 bases). V gave up 4 bases and J gave up 5 bases, with 11 bases separating them. The germline V gene has CDR1 DFQATT and CDR2 SNEGSKA (reference sequence). There are 12 residues in the CDR3. CDR3 DNA (partial): TGCAGTGCTAATCCAGGGAAATATGGC. This encodes CSANPGKYG. The entire CDR3 sequence reads CSANPGKYGYTF.

With regard to this clone: The DNA ends 3 residues before the CDR3 does, and the rest of the CDR3 is filled in from the germline J gene. This chain connects TRBV7-3 to TRBJ2-7, with 8 bases that match TRBD2. The ends lost 5 bases at V and 6 bases at J; junction bases unmatched: 9. From germline, CDR1 is SGHTA and CDR2 FQGTGA. This CDR3 is 14 amino acids long. Partial CDR3 DNA: TGTGCCAGCAGCCCCAAACGGACTAGCTTCGAG. Protein product: CASSPKRTSFE. In full, the CDR3 reads CASSPKRTSFEQYF.

Regarding this clone: The missing CDR3 end, 3 residues past where the read stops, is filled in from the germline J gene. The gene calls are TRBV10-3 and TRBJ2-2; TRBD2 agrees at 11 bases. Germline assignment: CDR1 ENHRY and CDR2 SYGVKD. J gave up 0 bases and V 5 bases, and 5 bases lay outside the gene matches. This CDR3 is 17 amino acids long. CDR3 loop: CAISRVAGGPNTGELFF. The CDR3 DNA, read in part, is TGTGCCATCAGTAGGGTAGCGGGAGGGCCGAACACCGGGGAG.

Turning to this clone: The read falls 3 residues short of the CDR3 end, and the missing part is taken from the germline J gene. This chain connects TRBV5-1 to TRBJ2-1, with TRBD2 matching over 9 bases. Per the germline V gene, CDR1 is SGHRS and CDR2 is YFSETQ. The trim removed 4 bases at V and 7 bases at J, leaving 6 bases unmatched. The length of the CDR3 is 14 residues. The part of the CDR3 DNA that was read is TGCGCCAGCAGCGAGGGACTAGCAGCTAATGAG. Encoded protein: CASSEGLAANE. The full CDR3 protein is CASSEGLAANEQFF.

Note on this clone: The read ends 3 residues shy of where the CDR3 ends; the end is completed using the germline J gene. The V and J genes are TRBV30 and TRBJ1-5; TRBD1 matches 8 bases. V shed 1 base and J 7 bases; nucleotides not matched to a gene: 18. This CDR3 contains 18 residues. Germline V gives CDR1 GTSNPN, CDR2 SVGIG (reference sequence). The sequenced part of the CDR3 DNA is TGTGCCTGGAGTGCGCCTTGGGGGGCAGGGGGCCTTCGGCAGCCC. It translates to CAWSAPWGAGGLRQP. The entire CDR3 is CAWSAPWGAGGLRQPQHF.

Concerning this clone itself: Read data end 3 residues before the CDR3 end; the end is taken from the germline J gene. This chain uses TRBV30 with TRBJ2-5, with a weak D call TRBD1 (6 bases). V was trimmed by 1 base and J by 0 bases, leaving 6 bases between them. This CDR3 has 13 residues. From germline, CDR1 is GTSNPN and CDR2 SVGIG (reference sequence). This CDR3 is CAWSGTDQETQYF. The sequenced CDR3 bases are TGTGCCTGGAGTGGGACAGACCAAGAGACC.

Remarks on this clone: The read ends 3 residues shy of where the CDR3 ends; the end is completed using the germline J gene. The J gene is TRBJ2-3, the V gene TRBV6-2 or TRBV6-3, with D possibly being TRBD2 (6 bases). From germline, CDR1 is MNHEY and CDR2 SVGEGT. V gave up 6 bases and J gave up 2 bases, with 15 bases separating them. The CDR3 has 15 amino acids. This CDR3 reads CASRDRDWHTDTQYF. Partial CDR3 DNA: TGTGCCAGCAGGGACCGGGACTGGCACACAGATACG.

Concerning this clone: The CDR3 end lies 3 residues beyond the end of the read and is filled in from the germline J gene. Other DNA sequences in the same sample also yield this CDR3. The chain is built from TRBV20-1 and TRBJ2-7, with D tentatively TRBD1 (5 bases). V gave up 3 bases and J gave up 2 bases, with 8 bases separating them. CDR1 is DFQATT, CDR2 SNEGSKA, per germline (reference sequence). The CDR3 covers 12 residues. The part of the CDR3 DNA that was read is TGCAGTGCTAGGGGGCAGACCTACGAG. The encoded protein is CSARGQTYE. The CDR3, in full, reads CSARGQTYEQYF.

Remarks on this clone: The missing CDR3 end, 3 residues past where the read stops, is filled in from the germline J gene. The chain links TRBV7-3 to TRBJ1-1, with a possible D match to TRBD1 (5 bases). V gave up 4 bases and J gave up 2 bases, with 8 bases separating them. Per germline, CDR1 SGHTA and CDR2 FQGTGA. The CDR3 runs to 13 residues. CDR3 in amino acids: CASSSGVNTEAFF. CDR3 DNA, as far as it was read: TGTGCCAGCAGCTCGGGGGTTAACACTGAA.

Regarding this clone: The read halts 3 residues ahead of the CDR3 end, with the missing end drawn from the germline J gene. The chain uses TRBV20-1 and TRBJ2-7; maybe TRBD1 (6 bases). The germline V gene encodes CDR1 DFQATT and CDR2 SNEGSKA (reference sequence). Between the trimmed V and J ends, which lost 3 bases and 4 bases, there was a span of 16 bases. The CDR3 contains 14 residues. The CDR3 DNA, read in part, is TGCAGTGCTAGTAGTGGGGGCTTACCATACGAG. Protein product: CSASSGGLPYE. The whole CDR3 sequence is CSASSGGLPYEQYF.

About this clone itself: Read coverage stops 3 residues before the CDR3 terminus; the germline J gene supplies the remainder. The V call is TRBV5-1, the J call TRBJ1-1, with D tentatively TRBD1 (6 bases). The germline V gene has CDR1 SGHRS and CDR2 YFSETQ. Trimming took off 5 bases at V and 1 base at J, with 15 bases between the two ends. CDR3 length: 15 residues. The CDR3: CASSSDSSTNTEAFF. Partial CDR3 DNA: TGCGCCAGCAGTTCGGACAGTTCTACGAACACTGAA. Full variable domain (rest looked up from reference TRBV5-1 and TRBJ1-1): KAGVTQTPRYLIKTRGQQVTLSCSPISGHRSVSWYQQTPGQGLQFLFEYFSETQRNKGNFPGRFSGRQFSNSRSEMNVSTLELGDSALYLCASSSDSSTNTEAFFGQGTRLTVV.

Notes on this clone: The CDR3 end is not reached by the read, which stops 3 residues before it; the germline J gene fills it in. This sequence joins TRBV20-1 and TRBJ2-3, with 7 positions matching TRBD1. CDR1 is DFQATT and CDR2 is SNEGSKA in the germline V gene (reference sequence). This CDR3 is 16 amino acids long. Trimming cost V 3 bases and J 5 bases; bases outside gene matches: 14. The DNA read from the CDR3 is TGCAGTGCTAGGCCATTCGACAGGGAAGTAGTAGATACG. As protein: CSARPFDREVVDT. The CDR3 reads in full as CSARPFDREVVDTQYF.

Turning to this clone: With the read ending 3 residues before the CDR3 end, the germline J gene is used to fill in that end. This chain uses TRBV18 with TRBJ2-7; tentative D call: TRBD1 (5 bases). Germline V lookup: CDR1 KGHSH, CDR2 LQKENI. The CDR3 length is 15 residues. Trimming left V 2 bases short and J 6 bases short, with 17 bases between. The sequenced part of the CDR3 DNA is TGTGCCAGCTCACCAAGCAGGGCAACAAGCCTCGAG. Residues: CASSPSRATSLE. The entire CDR3 protein reads CASSPSRATSLEQYF. The full variable domain, with the rest looked up from reference TRBV18 and TRBJ2-7, is NAGVMQNPRHLVRRRGQEARLRCSPMKGHSHVYWYRQLPEEGLKFMVYLQKENIIDESGMPKERFSAEFPKEGPSILRIQQVVRGDSAAYFCASSPSRATSLEQYFGPGTRLTVT.

About this clone itself: Read data end 3 residues before the CDR3 end; the end is taken from the germline J gene. The V call is TRBV5-1, the J call TRBJ2-3; 11 nucleotides match TRBD2. This CDR3 comprises 17 residues. Looked up from germline, CDR1 is SGHRS and CDR2 is YFSETQ. V lost 0 bases and J lost 5; bases outside the gene matches: 8. CDR3 protein: CASSLVGLAELGDTQYF. Incomplete CDR3 DNA: TGCGCCAGCAGCTTGGTGGGACTAGCGGAGCTGGGAGATACG.

This clone registers medium-sized by frequency. CDR3 sequence reads: CASSLVGQAAEKLFF. The CDR3 bases that were read are TGCGCCAGCAGCTTGGTGGGACAGGCCGCCGAAAAA. The chain joins TRBV5-1 to TRBJ1-4; TRBD1 matches at 8 bases. The sequence runs out 3 residues before the end of the CDR3; the remainder is reconstructed from the germline J gene. Trimming cost V 0 bases and J 8 bases; bases outside gene matches: 6. Per the germline V gene, CDR1 is SGHRS and CDR2 is YFSETQ. This CDR3 comprises 15 residues.

As for this clone: The read terminates 3 residues before the CDR3 end, so the remaining end is supplied by the germline J gene. V is TRBV28 and J is TRBJ2-6, with D tentatively TRBD1 (5 bases). V lost 4 bases to trimming and J lost 4 bases, with 11 bases between them. There are 15 residues in the CDR3. The V gene's germline CDR1 is MDHEN and CDR2 SYDVKM. The part of the CDR3 DNA that was read is TGTGCCAGCAGTTATATCAGGGCCGGGGCCAACGTC. Translated, it gives CASSYIRAGANV. The CDR3, in full, reads CASSYIRAGANVLTF.

In the case of this clone: The read ends 3 residues early relative to the CDR3; the germline J gene fills the gap. The chain couples TRBV20-1 to TRBJ2-1, with 8 positions matching TRBD2. The CDR3 is 17 amino acids. Germline V gene lookup returns CDR1 DFQATT and CDR2 SNEGSKA (reference sequence). V lost 2 bases, J lost 0 bases, and 9 bases stayed unmatched. This CDR3 reads CSARFRLAGFSYNEQFF. The CDR3 DNA, read in part, is TGCAGTGCTAGATTCCGGCTAGCGGGCTTCTCCTACAATGAG.

Worth noting for this clone: With the read ending 3 residues before the CDR3 end, the germline J gene is used to fill in that end. The V and J genes are TRBV7-6 and TRBJ1-3; 10 bases line up with TRBD1. This CDR3 is 17 amino acids long. The V and J ends lost 2 bases and 1 base, in that order; junction bases with no gene match: 5. In germline, CDR1 is SGHVS, CDR2 FNYEAQ. The CDR3 bases that were read are TGTGCCAGCAGCTTACGGACAGGGGGAACTTCTGGAAACACC. It encodes CASSLRTGGTSGNT. Given in full, the CDR3 is CASSLRTGGTSGNTIYF.

Regarding this clone: The read halts 3 residues ahead of the CDR3 end, with the missing end drawn from the germline J gene. V and J are TRBV5-1 and TRBJ1-3, with a tentative D call TRBD1 (6 bases). Germline CDR1 SGHRS, CDR2 YFSETQ. This CDR3 comprises 16 residues. V lost 0 bases and J 0 bases, leaving 10 bases between the germline ends. The CDR3 region is CASSLGDMSSGNTIYF. CDR3 DNA, as far as it was read: TGCGCCAGCAGCTTGGGGGACATGTCCTCTGGAAACACC. Drawing the rest from reference TRBV5-1 and TRBJ1-3, the complete variable domain is KAGVTQTPRYLIKTRGQQVTLSCSPISGHRSVSWYQQTPGQGLQFLFEYFSETQRNKGNFPGRFSGRQFSNSRSEMNVSTLELGDSALYLCASSLGDMSSGNTIYFGEGSWLTVV.

The sequenced CDR3 bases are TGTGCCAGCAGCTTTCCGCAGGGCCACGAG. Encoded protein: CASSFPQGHE. The full CDR3 protein reads CASSFPQGHEQYF. This chain uses TRBV11-2 with TRBJ2-7, with D possibly TRBD1 on 5 matching bases. The read terminates 3 residues before the CDR3 end, so the remaining end is supplied by the germline J gene. This CDR3 is 13 amino acids long. Germline CDR1 is SGHAT and CDR2 is FQNNGV. V gave up 3 bases and J gave up 5 bases, with 11 bases separating them.